One T cell receptor beta chain is described in this entry. Sequence at one end of the junction differs from germline and may be a read error. TCRdb redid the calling of the PCR reads with MiXCR, one entry per CDR3 protein. The sample has around 12,000 distinct CDR3 sequences, roughly 51% seen once; the top ten hold 12%. The germline gives CDR1 SGHRS, CDR2 YFSETQ. The CDR3 length is 9 residues. This entry is derived from a study of tumor-infiltrating lymphocytes in oesophageal squamous cell carcinoma. The rearrangement links TRBV5-1 to TRBJ2-6, with D tentatively TRBD1 (5 bases). The material sequenced was blood. The clonotype comes from a female donor with esophageal squamous cell carcinoma. The CDR3 is CASSLDPGF. Written as DNA, the CDR3 is TGCGCCAGCAGCTTGGACCCAGGGTTC.